This T cell receptor (beta chain) was profiled in a study of cytomegalovirus exposure and HLA in healthy donors. Findings and caveats of the study: In a later analysis, V- and J-gene trimming of beta chains associated with a DCLRE1C missense variant, replicated independently.

The CDR3 runs to 11 residues. Germline CDR1 GTSNPN, CDR2 SVGIG (reference sequence). V lost 1 base, J lost 6 bases, and 3 bases lay in between. PCR primers comprised 60 Vbeta and 13 Jbeta primers. Only in-frame clones appear in the TCRdb table, and some are missing; sequencing was by immunoSEQ multiplex PCR. This sample has about 82,000 clones, with roughly 80% found just once. In the case of this clone: Its antigen is not known.

Every donor was a healthy person donating bone marrow. This chain uses TRBV30 with TRBJ1-4; D not resolved. Sequencing used PBMCs. The receptor was derived from a man aged 45-65 years in good health and CMV-seronegative. The CDR3 protein is CAWSAYEKLFF. CDR3 bases: TGTGCCTGGAGTGCTTATGAAAAACTGTTTTTT.